This is a list of T cell receptor beta chains from one sample in a study of blood T cells in healthy people across ages. TCRdb itself ran the 5' RACE reads through MiXCR, one entry per CDR3 protein. The table lists some 1,800,000 distinct CDR3 sequences, roughly 43% of them singletons, with 20% to 25% in the top ten. The sequenced sample consisted of blood. Receptors were obtained from a human donor in good health. The conserved cysteine and the conserved F or W are not part of the CDR3 here. D genes are given only for firm matches. Only part of the rows carry a size: once, few, many, or a class if the clone is expanded.

j_call	v_call	d_call	clone_size	cdr3_aa
TRBJ1-2	TRBV29-1	TRBD1	few	SVEGTGGGYT
TRBJ1-1	TRBV13	TRBD1	.	ASSFRQGAHTEAF
TRBJ2-3	TRBV24-1	TRBD1	few	ATSDSGQGRDTQY
TRBJ1-2	TRBV20-1	.	.	STKRGDGYT
TRBJ2-1	TRBV18	TRBD2	.	ASSPGLAGADNEQF
TRBJ1-2	TRBV11-2	.	few	ASSFGGSDYGYT
TRBJ1-5	TRBV12-3/TRBV12-4	.	few	ASSLNLRSNQPQH
TRBJ2-6	TRBV7-9	TRBD1	few	ASSYPTGGGASGANVLT
TRBJ1-2	TRBV6-1	.	.	ASSSEPDGGYT
TRBJ2-7	TRBV18	TRBD1	.	ASSPTTGQGVEQY
TRBJ2-5	TRBV5-1	TRBD2	.	ASSLVPGGAQETQY
TRBJ2-3	TRBV7-8	.	.	ASSWLGDTQY
TRBJ2-1	TRBV20-1	TRBD2	.	SAVTSGGLGNEQF
TRBJ1-5	TRBV4-2	TRBD1	.	ASSQEDRDQPQH
TRBJ1-4	TRBV18	TRBD1	few	ASSRAGTGYEKLF
TRBJ2-6	TRBV27	TRBD2	.	ASSPLAGPHSGANVLT
TRBJ2-5	TRBV14	TRBD2	.	ASSQGIAGETQY
TRBJ1-5	TRBV20-1	.	few	SALVDNQPQH
TRBJ2-1	TRBV20-1	.	.	SATFRIVLGGGEQF
TRBJ1-4	TRBV7-8	.	.	ASSLTWFREKLF
TRBJ2-1	TRBV15	.	.	ATSSNGLGSYNEQF
TRBJ2-1	TRBV20-1	TRBD2	.	SARDPAGGPGDEQF
TRBJ2-3	TRBV7-3	.	.	ASSLNFIDTQY
TRBJ2-1	TRBV5-1	.	.	ASSLGEYEQF
TRBJ2-4	TRBV3-1	.	.	ASSQDRGRSREQY
TRBJ2-1	TRBV7-9	TRBD1	.	ASSLLEGARPNEQF
TRBJ1-2	TRBV20-1	.	few	SLTGLTNYGYT
TRBJ2-7	TRBV7-9	.	few	ASSPLQGYMHEQY
TRBJ2-1	TRBV29-1	TRBD1	few	SAFRDSNNEQF
TRBJ1-5	TRBV20-1	.	.	SVVSGRDQPQH
TRBJ2-5	TRBV6-5	TRBD2	.	ASSYSSGEYQETQY
TRBJ2-3	TRBV12-3/TRBV12-4	TRBD2	.	ASSFLLAVTDTQY
TRBJ2-3	TRBV9	.	few	ASSVGERDTQY
TRBJ1-2	TRBV12-3/TRBV12-4	.	many	ASRRPGTTGYT
TRBJ2-7	TRBV7-2	.	few	ASSSRGFRGEQY
TRBJ1-1	TRBV9	.	.	ASSLTEVRTEAF
TRBJ1-6	TRBV11-3	.	once	ASSAGAWGSPLH
TRBJ1-6	TRBV5-4	.	.	ASSPSPGLYNSPLH
TRBJ1-1	TRBV7-2	.	.	ASSLAGSPRGAF
TRBJ2-2	TRBV27	.	many	ASSPQAGTGELF
TRBJ2-1	TRBV4-2	TRBD2	.	ASSQRTGGGFYNEQF
.	TRBV28	.	few	ASSSRLPYEQY
TRBJ2-1	TRBV3-1	.	.	AGSQDPWSSYNEQF
.	TRBV12-5	.	few	ASGLTETQY
TRBJ1-2	TRBV18	.	.	ASSPGTRLGYT
TRBJ1-1	TRBV20-1	.	once	SASWTADTEAF
TRBJ2-7	TRBV6-5	TRBD2	few	ASSYSGILAGTDEQY
TRBJ1-6	TRBV3-1	.	few	ASSPIGDMGYNSPLH
TRBJ1-2	TRBV28	.	once	ASSLSGWVEGSSGYT
TRBJ2-3	TRBV5-1	.	.	ASNEGITDTQY
TRBJ2-5	TRBV20-1	TRBD1	.	SAASQGRRYQETQY
TRBJ2-7	TRBV7-2	.	.	ASNLRTFYEQY
TRBJ2-5	TRBV6-2/TRBV6-3	TRBD1	.	AKNTGQGRQETQY